The rows below give T cell receptor beta chains drawn from one sample of a study of radiotherapy plus CTLA-4 blockade in lung cancer. Sequencing used immunoSEQ multiplex PCR; TCRdb keeps in-frame clones, though not all of them. The table records about 53,000 clones, more than 75% of them present only once. The sequencing used peripheral blood, collected from a patient treated with radiotherapy plus ipilimumab. Receptor source: a human donor with non-small cell lung cancer whose response to radiotherapy plus ipilimumab could not be evaluated. Both conserved end residues are part of each CDR3. Each record gives: V gene, clone size, J gene, CDR3 protein. The size field is filled for only some rows; it gives once, few, many or a size class.

TRBV15	once	TRBJ2-3	CATSRRSGSSDTQYF
TRBV28	-	TRBJ2-6	CASSYTGQGASGANVLTF
TRBV28	once	TRBJ1-5	CASRSGNQPQHF
TRBV6-6	-	TRBJ2-7	CASSYSSGRNSYEQYF
TRBV6-5	few	TRBJ1-2	CASSYDTWVGYTF
TRBV5-1	-	TRBJ1-1	CASSLARENTEAFF
TRBV5-1	few	TRBJ2-1	CASSLQGQGFDEQFF
TRBV7-2	-	TRBJ1-2	CASSLGTGASTF
TRBV29-1	-	TRBJ2-5	CSGRTAVEGQYF
TRBV5-1	once	TRBJ2-2	CASSLGLAMNTGELFF
TRBV30	-	TRBJ1-1	CAWNWEEGEAFF
TRBV6-6	once	TRBJ2-7	CASSYSAGVAYEQYF
TRBV2	-	TRBJ2-5	CASSRDRSFQETQYF
TRBV7-2	-	TRBJ2-3	CASSPSRGTGLTDTQYF
TRBV18	-	TRBJ1-5	CASSLTGSNQPQHF
TRBV7-2	once	TRBJ1-2	CASSSGRGVYGYTF
TRBV4-3	-	TRBJ2-7	CASSQNRDRVYEQYF
TRBV5-5	-	TRBJ2-3	CASSAGRLTDTQYF
TRBV29-1	-	TRBJ2-1	CSVRGAGGPRDEQFF
TRBV7-6	-	TRBJ1-2	CASSQTEGYGYTF
TRBV7-6	-	TRBJ2-2	CASSLARQGTTGELFF
TRBV19	once	TRBJ2-7	CASSGDIRGPEQYF
TRBV5-1	-	TRBJ2-6	CASSLVGSGANVLTF
TRBV18	-	TRBJ2-5	CASSPPGRGPEETQYF
TRBV7-9	-	TRBJ1-5	CASSLTGNQPQHF
TRBV7-2	-	TRBJ2-3	CASSVAGGAADTQYF
TRBV15	-	TRBJ1-5	CATSQGFQPQHF
TRBV19	-	TRBJ2-7	CASSASVRDKGFSHLYEQYF
TRBV27	-	-	CASSFGAGRSSYEQYF
TRBV18	few	TRBJ2-1	CASSPPRGLTDNEQFF
TRBV7-2	-	TRBJ2-3	CASSRLGTDTQYF